The entry below describes one T cell receptor beta chain. These data are taken from a study of T cell changes during pregnancy in multiple sclerosis. Libraries were prepared by immunoSEQ multiplex PCR; TCRdb keeps only in-frame clonotypes and omits some of them. The sample holds some 81,000 clones, 85% to 95% seen once. The material was peripheral blood, obtained after pregnancy. The TCR sequence derives from a female donor in good health, enrolled as a control in a pregnancy study.

The CDR3, as DNA: TGTGCCACATACCTTCGTTTGAGGGAGGGAGTTAAAGAGACCCAGTACTTC. It is translated as CATYLRLREGVKETQYF. The genes are TRBV7-3 and TRBJ2-5, with 7 bases identical to TRBD2. Germline CDR1 is SGHTA and CDR2 is FQGTGA. The V gene end was trimmed by 10 bases and the J gene end by 3 bases; junction bases not matched to a gene: 20. This CDR3 has 17 amino acids.